This T cell receptor beta chain derives from a study of shared clonotypes between healthy human individuals. Study-level findings and limits: Memory subsets had estimated richness that was generally smaller than that of naive subsets.

Some clones are missing from TCRdb's copy, which holds only in-frame ones; the method was immunoSEQ multiplex PCR. This sample has some 1 million clones, with approximately 72% found just once. Trimming stripped 6 bases from V and 1 base from J, with 18 bases between. This CDR3 spans 16 amino acids. Germline CDR1 reads LNHNV; CDR2 reads YYDKDF (reference sequence). As for this clone: What it binds is not known.

The chain joins TRBV15 to TRBJ2-5; D possibly matches TRBD1 or TRBD2 (6 bases each). The sequence came from a man between 18 and 29 years old in good health. The sequencing input was memory CD4+ T cells sorted from blood. Subset specified: CD45RA-negative fraction. The CDR3 nucleotides are TGTGCCACCAGTGGTTTTCGGGGGCCTTTCCAAGAGACCCAGTACTTC. Translation gives CATSGFRGPFQETQYF.